The 7 T cell receptor beta chains given below trace back to one sample, sequenced in a study of blood T cells in healthy people across ages. A second PCR, run for about 7 to 11 cycles, used a sample-barcoded 5' primer plus a J-beta primer mix. In TCRdb, the 5' RACE reads were re-called with MiXCR into one record per CDR3 protein. The top ten clones hold roughly 7% of a sample with about 1.4 million distinct CDR3 sequences, approximately 63% of them seen once. What was sequenced was blood. These TCRs come from a man younger than 35 in good health.

This chain joins TRBV20-1 and TRBJ1-2; D is perhaps TRBD1 (6 bases). Between the trimmed V and J ends, which lost 0 bases and 9 bases, there was a span of 11 bases. CDR3 length equals 12 residues. Germline CDR1 is DFQATT and CDR2 is SNEGSKA (reference sequence). The CDR3 reads CSARDRGASYTF. The CDR3 DNA reads TGCAGTGCTAGAGACAGGGGAGCGAGCTACACCTTC.

V and J are TRBV30 and TRBJ2-1, with TRBD2 matching over 7 bases. With V trimmed by 0 bases and J by 3 bases, 5 bases remained unmatched. This CDR3 is 15 amino acids long. Germline CDR1 and CDR2: GTSNPN and SVGIG (reference sequence). CDR3 protein: CAWSVRAGDYNEQFF. The CDR3 DNA follows: TGTGCCTGGAGTGTCAGGGCGGGAGACTACAATGAGCAGTTCTTC.

This clonotype has only a few counts. The chain carries TRBV7-2 and TRBJ2-5; D is possibly TRBD2 (5 bases). The V and J ends lost 0 bases and 3 bases respectively, with 11 bases between them. Germline CDR1 reads SGHTA; CDR2 reads FQGNSA. CDR3 size: 15 residues. CDR3 protein: CASSLAGRTEETQYF. In DNA, the CDR3 is TGTGCCAGCAGCTTAGCCGGCAGGACTGAAGAGACCCAGTACTTC.

V is TRBV3-1 and J is TRBJ2-3; no clear D gene. V lost 3 bases and J 5 bases, leaving 12 bases between the germline ends. CDR3 size: 14 residues. Germline lookup yields CDR1 LGHDT and CDR2 YNNKEL (reference sequence). CDR3 sequence reads: CASSQSSGVDTQYF. The CDR3 DNA reads as TGTGCCAGCAGCCAGAGCAGTGGGGTAGATACGCAGTATTTT.

The CDR3 loop is CASSQAQGLSYEQYF. CDR3 bases: TGCGCCAGCAGCCAAGCACAGGGATTGTCCTACGAGCAGTACTTC. The chain couples TRBV4-1 to TRBJ2-7; perhaps TRBD1 as D (6 bases). In germline, CDR1 is MGHRA, CDR2 YSYEKL. CDR3 size: 15 residues. V shed 1 base and J shed 1 base, with 11 bases lying between them.

The chain combines TRBV19 with TRBJ2-1; D is undetermined. The CDR3 consists of 12 residues. V dropped 7 bases and J dropped 4 bases, with 8 bases sitting between them. In germline, CDR1 is LNHDA, CDR2 SQIVND (reference sequence). CDR3 sequence: CASNTQYNEQFF. CDR3 nucleotide sequence: TGTGCCAGTAACACTCAGTACAATGAGCAGTTCTTC.

The genes are TRBV7-7 and TRBJ2-3, with D hard to call. Germline CDR1 reads SSHAT; CDR2 reads FNYEAQ (reference sequence). Trimming cost V 1 base and J 4 bases, with 6 bases left between them. This CDR3 is built from 13 residues. CDR3 amino acids: CASSLVAADTQYF. The CDR3 region has the DNA TGTGCCAGCAGCTTAGTGGCTGCAGATACGCAGTATTTT.